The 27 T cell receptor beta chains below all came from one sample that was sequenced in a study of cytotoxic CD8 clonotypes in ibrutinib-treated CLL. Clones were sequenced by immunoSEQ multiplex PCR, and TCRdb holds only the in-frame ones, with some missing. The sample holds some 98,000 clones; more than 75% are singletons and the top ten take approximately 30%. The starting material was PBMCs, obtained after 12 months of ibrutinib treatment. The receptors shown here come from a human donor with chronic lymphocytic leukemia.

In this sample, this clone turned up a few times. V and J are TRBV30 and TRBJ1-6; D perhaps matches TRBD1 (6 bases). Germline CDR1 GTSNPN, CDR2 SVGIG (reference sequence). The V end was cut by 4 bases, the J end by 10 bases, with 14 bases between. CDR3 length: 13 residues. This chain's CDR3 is CAWIRDIGSPLHF. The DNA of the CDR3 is TGTGCCTGGATACGGGACATCGGGTCACCCCTCCACTTT.

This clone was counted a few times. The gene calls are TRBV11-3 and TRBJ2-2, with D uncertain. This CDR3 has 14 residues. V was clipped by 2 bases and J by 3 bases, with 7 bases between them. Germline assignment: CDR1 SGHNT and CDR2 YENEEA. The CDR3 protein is CASSLFGDTGELFF. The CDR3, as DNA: TGTGCCAGCAGCTTATTTGGGGACACCGGGGAGCTGTTTTTT.

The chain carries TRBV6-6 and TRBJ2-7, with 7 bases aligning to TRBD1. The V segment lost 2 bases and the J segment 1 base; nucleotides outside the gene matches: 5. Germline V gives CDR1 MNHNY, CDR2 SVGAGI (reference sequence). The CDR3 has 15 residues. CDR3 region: CASSYRQGVSYEQYF. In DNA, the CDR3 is TGTGCCAGCAGTTACCGGCAGGGGGTGTCCTACGAGCAGTACTTC.

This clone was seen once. CDR3 sequence: CASSDPNTEAFF. Written as DNA, the CDR3 is TGTGCCAGCTCTGATCCAAACACTGAAGCTTTCTTT. This chain joins TRBV7-6 and TRBJ1-1, with no clear D. The CDR3 length is 12 residues. V was trimmed by 8 bases and J by 2 bases, leaving 9 bases between them. Germline-derived CDR1 and CDR2 are SGHVS and FNYEAQ.

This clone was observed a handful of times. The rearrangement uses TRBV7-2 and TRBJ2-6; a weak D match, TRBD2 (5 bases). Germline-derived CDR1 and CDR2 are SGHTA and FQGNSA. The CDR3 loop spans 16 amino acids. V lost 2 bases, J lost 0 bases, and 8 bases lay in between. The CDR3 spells CASSLREGSGANVLTF. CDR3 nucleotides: TGTGCCAGCAGCTTACGCGAGGGCTCTGGGGCCAACGTCCTGACTTTC. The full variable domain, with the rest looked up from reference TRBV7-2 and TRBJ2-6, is GAGVSQSPSNKVTEKGKDVELRCDPISGHTALYWYRQSLGQGLEFLIYFQGNSAPDKSGLPSDRFSAERTGGSVSTLTIQRTQQEDSAVYLCASSLREGSGANVLTFGAGSRLTVL.

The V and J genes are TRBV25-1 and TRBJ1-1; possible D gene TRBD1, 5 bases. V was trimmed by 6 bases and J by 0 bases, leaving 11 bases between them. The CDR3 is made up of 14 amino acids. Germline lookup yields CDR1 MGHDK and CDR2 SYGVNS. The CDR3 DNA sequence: TGTGCCAGCAGCCCGGGGGTTCTGAACACTGAAGCTTTCTTT. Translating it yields CASSPGVLNTEAFF.

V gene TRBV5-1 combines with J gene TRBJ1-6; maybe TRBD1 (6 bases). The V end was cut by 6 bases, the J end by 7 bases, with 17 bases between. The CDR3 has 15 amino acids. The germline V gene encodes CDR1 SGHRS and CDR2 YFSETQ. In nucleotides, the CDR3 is TGCGCCAGCATGGAGGGGGAGACAGCGAATTCACCCCTCCACTTT. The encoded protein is CASMEGETANSPLHF.

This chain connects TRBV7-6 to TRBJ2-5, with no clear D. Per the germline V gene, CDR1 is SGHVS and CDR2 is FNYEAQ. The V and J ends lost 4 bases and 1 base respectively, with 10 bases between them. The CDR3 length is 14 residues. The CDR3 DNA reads TGTGCCAGCAGCTCACCAGGTTCCCAAGAGACCCAGTACTTC. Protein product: CASSSPGSQETQYF.

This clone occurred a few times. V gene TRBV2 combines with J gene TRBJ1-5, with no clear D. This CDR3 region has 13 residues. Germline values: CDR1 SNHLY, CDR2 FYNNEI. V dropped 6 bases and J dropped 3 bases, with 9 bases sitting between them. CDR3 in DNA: TGTGCCAGCAGGTACACGGACAATCAGCCCCAGCATTTT. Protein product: CASRYTDNQPQHF.

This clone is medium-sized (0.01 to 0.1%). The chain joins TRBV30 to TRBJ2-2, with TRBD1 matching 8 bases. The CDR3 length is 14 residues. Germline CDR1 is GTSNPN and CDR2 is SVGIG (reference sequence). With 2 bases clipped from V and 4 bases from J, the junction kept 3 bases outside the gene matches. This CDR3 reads CAWSYTGGTGELFF. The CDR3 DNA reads TGTGCCTGGAGTTATACAGGGGGCACCGGGGAGCTGTTTTTT.

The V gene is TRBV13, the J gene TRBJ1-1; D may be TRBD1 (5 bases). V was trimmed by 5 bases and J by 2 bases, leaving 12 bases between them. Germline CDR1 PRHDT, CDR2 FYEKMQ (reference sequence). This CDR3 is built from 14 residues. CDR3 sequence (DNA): TGTGCCAGCAGCCGGGGACGGGTAAACACTGAAGCTTTCTTT. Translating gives CASSRGRVNTEAFF.

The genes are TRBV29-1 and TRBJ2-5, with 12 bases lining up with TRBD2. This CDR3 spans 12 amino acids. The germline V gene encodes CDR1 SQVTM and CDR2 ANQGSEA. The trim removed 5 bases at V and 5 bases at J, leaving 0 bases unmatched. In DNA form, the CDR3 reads TGCAGCGTTCTAGCGGGGGGGGAGACCCAGTACTTC. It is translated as CSVLAGGETQYF.

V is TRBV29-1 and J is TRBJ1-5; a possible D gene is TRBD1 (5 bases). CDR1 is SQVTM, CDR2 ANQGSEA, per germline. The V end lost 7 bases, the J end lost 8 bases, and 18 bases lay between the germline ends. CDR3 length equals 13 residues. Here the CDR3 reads CSGGEGSGEPQHF. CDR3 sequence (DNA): TGCAGCGGGGGGGAAGGTTCAGGAGAGCCCCAGCATTTT.

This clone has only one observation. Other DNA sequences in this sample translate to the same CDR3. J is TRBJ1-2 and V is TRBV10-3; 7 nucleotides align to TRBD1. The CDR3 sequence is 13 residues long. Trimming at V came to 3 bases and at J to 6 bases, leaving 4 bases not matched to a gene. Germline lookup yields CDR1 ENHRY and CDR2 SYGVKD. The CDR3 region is CAISDRGDDGYTF. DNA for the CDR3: TGTGCCATCAGTGACAGGGGGGACGATGGCTACACCTTC.

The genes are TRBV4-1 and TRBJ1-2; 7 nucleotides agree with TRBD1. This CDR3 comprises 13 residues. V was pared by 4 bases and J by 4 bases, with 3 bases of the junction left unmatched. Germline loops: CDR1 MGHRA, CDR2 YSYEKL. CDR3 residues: CASSPGQIYGYTF. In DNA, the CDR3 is TGCGCCAGCAGCCCGGGACAGATCTATGGCTACACCTTC.

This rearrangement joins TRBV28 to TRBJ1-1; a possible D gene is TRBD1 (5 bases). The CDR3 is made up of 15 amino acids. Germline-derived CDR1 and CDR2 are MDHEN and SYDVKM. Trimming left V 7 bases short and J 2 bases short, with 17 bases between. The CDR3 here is CASNRGEVRNTEAFF. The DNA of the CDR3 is TGTGCCAGCAATCGGGGCGAAGTCCGAAACACTGAAGCTTTCTTT.

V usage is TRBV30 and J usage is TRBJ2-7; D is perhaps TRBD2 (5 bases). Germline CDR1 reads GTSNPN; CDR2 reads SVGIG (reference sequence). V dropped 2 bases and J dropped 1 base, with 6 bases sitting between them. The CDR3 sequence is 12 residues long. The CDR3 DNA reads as TGTGCCTGGAGTCGGACTTCCTACGAGCAGTACTTC. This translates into CAWSRTSYEQYF.

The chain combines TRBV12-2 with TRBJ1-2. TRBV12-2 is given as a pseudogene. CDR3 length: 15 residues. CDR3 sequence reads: CASRLADATTKGYTF. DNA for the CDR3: TGTGCAAGTCGCTTAGCGGACGCCACAACGAAAGGCTACACCTTC.

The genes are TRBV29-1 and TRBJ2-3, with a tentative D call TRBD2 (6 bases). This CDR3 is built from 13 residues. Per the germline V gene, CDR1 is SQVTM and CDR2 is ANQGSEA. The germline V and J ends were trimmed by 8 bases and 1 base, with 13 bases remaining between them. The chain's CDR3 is CSHKEGGTDTQYF. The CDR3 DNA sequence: TGCAGCCACAAGGAGGGAGGCACAGATACGCAGTATTTT.

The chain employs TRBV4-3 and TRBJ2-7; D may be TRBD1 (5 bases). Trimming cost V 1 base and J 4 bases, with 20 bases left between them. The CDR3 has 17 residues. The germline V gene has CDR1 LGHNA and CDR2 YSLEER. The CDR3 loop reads CASSQALPGLGRYEQYF. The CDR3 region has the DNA TGCGCCAGCAGCCAAGCCCTTCCAGGGTTAGGAAGGTACGAGCAGTACTTC.

The CDR3 protein is CASSLRGTGTEAFF. The CDR3 nucleotides read TGTGCCAGCAGCTTACGGGGGACCGGGACTGAAGCTTTCTTT. The J gene is TRBJ1-1, the V gene TRBV7-3, with D perhaps matching TRBD1 (5 bases). CDR3 size: 14 residues. V was trimmed by 2 bases and J by 5 bases, leaving 12 bases between them. Germline-derived CDR1 and CDR2 are SGHTA and FQGTGA.

The CDR3 loop reads CASSTHLGTGGKNEQFF. In DNA form, the CDR3 reads TGTGCCAGCAGCACGCACCTGGGGACAGGGGGCAAAAATGAGCAGTTCTTC. V and J are TRBV11-3 and TRBJ2-1, with TRBD1 matching over 12 bases. There are 17 residues in the CDR3. V was clipped by 5 bases and J by 7 bases; unmatched bases: 12. The V gene's germline CDR1 is SGHNT and CDR2 YENEEA.

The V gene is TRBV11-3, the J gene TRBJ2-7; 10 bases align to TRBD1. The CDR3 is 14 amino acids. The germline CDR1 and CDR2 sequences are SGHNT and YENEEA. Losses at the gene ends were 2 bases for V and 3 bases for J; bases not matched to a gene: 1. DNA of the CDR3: TGTGCCAGCAGCTTACGGGACAGGGGCTACGAGCAGTACTTC. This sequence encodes CASSLRDRGYEQYF. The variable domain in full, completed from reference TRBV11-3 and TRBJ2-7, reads EAGVVQSPRYKIIEKKQPVAFWCNPISGHNTLYWYLQNLGQGPELLIRYENEEAVDDSQLPKDRFSAERLKGVDSTLKIQPAELGDSAVYLCASSLRDRGYEQYFGPGTRLTVT.

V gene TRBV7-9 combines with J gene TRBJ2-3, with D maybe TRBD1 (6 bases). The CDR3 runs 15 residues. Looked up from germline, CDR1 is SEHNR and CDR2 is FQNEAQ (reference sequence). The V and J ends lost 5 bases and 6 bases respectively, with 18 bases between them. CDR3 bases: TGTGCCAGCAGCGCCCAGACCCTAGGACAGGATACGCAGTATTTT. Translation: CASSAQTLGQDTQYF.

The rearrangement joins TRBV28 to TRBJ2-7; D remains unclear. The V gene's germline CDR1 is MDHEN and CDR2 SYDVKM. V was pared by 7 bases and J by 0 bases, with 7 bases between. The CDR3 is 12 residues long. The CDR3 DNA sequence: TGTGCCAGCACCAGCTTCTCCTACGAGCAGTACTTC. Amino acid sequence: CASTSFSYEQYF.

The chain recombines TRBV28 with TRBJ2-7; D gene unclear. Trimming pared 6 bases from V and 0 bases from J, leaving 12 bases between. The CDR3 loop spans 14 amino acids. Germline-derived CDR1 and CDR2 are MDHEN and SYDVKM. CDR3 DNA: TGTGCCAGCAGCCGAGCTAGAGTCTCCTACGAGCAGTACTTC. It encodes CASSRARVSYEQYF. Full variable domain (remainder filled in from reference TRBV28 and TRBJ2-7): DVKVTQSSRYLVKRTGEKVFLECVQDMDHENMFWYRQDPGLGLRLIYFSYDVKMKEKGDIPEGYSVSREKKERFSLILESASTNQTSMYLCASSRARVSYEQYFGPGTRLTVT.

The CDR3 loop is CASSPGTLNTGELFF. The CDR3 DNA is TGTGCCAGCTCACCCGGGACACTGAACACCGGGGAGCTGTTTTTT. The chain uses TRBV18 and TRBJ2-2, with a possible D match to TRBD1 (6 bases). The germline V gene encodes CDR1 KGHSH and CDR2 LQKENI. The CDR3 runs to 15 residues. Trimming pared 3 bases from V and 1 base from J, leaving 9 bases between.